This is a list of T cell receptor beta chains from one sample in a study of shared clonotypes between healthy human individuals. Generated by immunoSEQ multiplex PCR, the TCRdb table keeps only in-frame clones and is missing some. The table includes millions of clones, approximately 90% detected once. The source material was naive CD4+ T cells sorted from blood. Every receptor here comes from a man between 18 and 29 years old in good health. CDR3s include the opening cysteine and the closing phenylalanine or tryptophan. D genes are given only for firm matches. Not every row has a clone size; where given, it reads once, few, many or a size class.

CASSKDSSSYNEQFF,TGTGCCAGCAGCAAGGACTCCTCTTCCTACAATGAGCAGTTCTTC,TRBJ2-1,NA,NA,TRBV5-4
CASSVEGFVAFF,TGTGCCAGCAGCGTAGAGGGTTTTGTGGCTTTCTTT,TRBJ1-1,NA,NA,TRBV9
CASSLGGTAFF,TGTGCCAGCAGCTTGGGAGGGACGGCTTTCTTT,TRBJ1-1,NA,NA,TRBV5-6
CASSPSTAQETQYF,TGCGCCAGCAGCCCGTCGACAGCCCAAGAGACCCAGTACTTC,TRBJ2-5,NA,once,TRBV5-1
CASSLSGRGTDTQYF,TGTGCCAGCAGTCTTAGCGGGAGGGGCACAGATACGCAGTATTTT,TRBJ2-3,TRBD2,once,TRBV27
CASMLGNTEAFF,TGTGCCAGCATGCTCGGGAACACTGAAGCTTTCTTT,TRBJ1-1,NA,once,TRBV25-1
CASSSLDRGLGTQYF,TGCGCCAGCAGCTCCTTAGACAGGGGGCTCGGGACCCAGTACTTC,TRBJ2-5,TRBD1,NA,TRBV5-1
CASSLPPYEQYF,TGTGCCAGCAGCTTACCCCCATACGAGCAGTACTTC,TRBJ2-7,NA,NA,TRBV7-2
CASSPGVGGTNTEAFF,TGTGCCAGCAGCCCCGGGGTGGGGGGGACGAACACTGAAGCTTTCTTT,TRBJ1-1,NA,once,TRBV7-6
CASSQGGLAGTDTQYF,TGCGCCAGCAGCCAAGGAGGCCTAGCGGGAACAGATACGCAGTATTTT,TRBJ2-3,TRBD2,NA,TRBV4-3
CASSLGGGTEKLFF,TGTGCCAGCAGCTTAGGCGGGGGTACTGAAAAACTGTTTTTT,TRBJ1-4,NA,NA,TRBV7-9
CASSQEGGSSYNEQFF,TGTGCCAGCAGCCAAGAAGGTGGGAGCTCCTACAATGAGCAGTTCTTC,TRBJ2-1,NA,NA,TRBV4-2
CASSSALTGSHNSPLHF,TGTGCCAGCAGCTCGGCCCTAACAGGGTCCCATAATTCACCCCTCCACTTT,TRBJ1-6,NA,NA,TRBV5-6
CASSLGEKGNEQFF,TGCGCCAGCAGCTTAGGAGAGAAGGGGAATGAGCAGTTCTTC,TRBJ2-1,NA,NA,TRBV5-1
CASSMSGTLGNTIYF,TGTGCCAGTAGTATGTCGGGAACTCTTGGAAACACCATATATTTT,TRBJ1-3,NA,NA,TRBV19
CASSPGLLTDTQYF,TGTGCCAGCAGTCCGGGACTCCTCACAGATACGCAGTATTTT,TRBJ2-3,NA,NA,TRBV25-1
CASSPRQLLGGNQPQHF,TGCGCCAGCAGCCCCCGGCAGTTACTGGGTGGCAATCAGCCCCAGCATTTT,TRBJ1-5,NA,NA,TRBV4-1
CASSQGGSSGGDEQYF,TGTGCCAGCAGCCAAGGCGGGTCCAGCGGGGGGGACGAGCAGTACTTC,TRBJ2-7,TRBD2,NA,TRBV14
CASSWGKQGNEQYF,TGTGCCAGCAGTTGGGGCAAACAGGGGAACGAGCAGTACTTC,TRBJ2-7,TRBD1,NA,TRBV2
CASSLAGQVAEAFF,TGTGCCAGCAGCTTAGCCGGGCAGGTGGCTGAAGCTTTCTTT,TRBJ1-1,NA,NA,TRBV11-2
CASTITGFNYGYTF,TGTGCCAGCACTATTACAGGGTTCAACTATGGCTACACCTTC,TRBJ1-2,NA,NA,TRBV28
CSARPDAEAFF,TGCAGTGCTAGACCGGACGCTGAAGCTTTCTTT,TRBJ1-1,NA,NA,TRBV20-1
CAISSGVNTDTQYF,TGTGCCATCAGTTCGGGGGTCAACACAGATACGCAGTATTTT,TRBJ2-3,NA,NA,TRBV10-3
CASNSWGGNNEQFF,TGTGCCAGCAACTCGTGGGGGGGAAACAATGAGCAGTTCTTC,TRBJ2-1,TRBD2,NA,TRBV5-6
CASSLDGGGTGELFF,TGTGCCAGCAGCTTGGACGGGGGCGGCACCGGGGAGCTGTTTTTT,TRBJ2-2,NA,NA,TRBV5-4
CASSLDRFNQPQHF,TGTGCCAGTAGTTTGGACAGGTTCAATCAGCCCCAGCATTTT,TRBJ1-5,TRBD1,NA,TRBV19
CASSQVSGGNGYTF,TGTGCCAGCAGCCAAGTGTCAGGGGGAAATGGCTACACCTTC,TRBJ1-2,TRBD1,NA,TRBV4-2
CAWTGGGFRETQYF,TGTGCCTGGACCGGTGGGGGTTTCCGCGAGACCCAGTACTTC,TRBJ2-5,NA,NA,TRBV30
CASSMRDSPYGEQFF,TGTGCCAGCAGTATGCGGGATTCCCCTTACGGTGAGCAGTTCTTC,TRBJ2-1,NA,NA,TRBV25-1
CASSPGQGIGKLFF,TGTGCCAGCTCGCCGGGACAGGGGATTGGAAAACTGTTTTTT,TRBJ1-4,TRBD1,NA,TRBV18
CASSELLGTGELFF,TGTGCCAGCAGTGAATTACTAGGGACCGGGGAGCTGTTTTTT,TRBJ2-2,NA,NA,TRBV25-1
CASSSPDLGYGYTF,TGTGCCAGCAGTTCCCCAGATCTCGGGTATGGCTACACCTTC,TRBJ1-2,NA,NA,TRBV6-6
CASSQGQGRETQYF,TGCGCCAGCAGCCAAGGACAGGGCAGGGAGACCCAGTACTTC,TRBJ2-5,TRBD1,NA,TRBV4-1
CASSDVGNSPLHF,TGTGCCAGCAGTGACGTAGGGAATTCACCCCTCCACTTT,TRBJ1-6,NA,NA,TRBV6-4
CASRGEMNQPQHF,TGTGCCAGCAGGGGAGAGATGAATCAGCCCCAGCATTTT,TRBJ1-5,NA,NA,TRBV2
CASSTGDRPLMNTEAFF,TGTGCCAGTAGTACCGGGGACCGCCCGCTAATGAACACTGAAGCTTTCTTT,TRBJ1-1,NA,NA,TRBV19
CASRASGTGDEKLFF,TGTGCCAGCAGAGCGTCCGGGACAGGGGATGAAAAACTGTTTTTT,TRBJ1-4,TRBD1,NA,TRBV6-1
CASSSSGSNQPQHF,TGTGCCAGCAGTTCGTCCGGTAGCAATCAGCCCCAGCATTTT,TRBJ1-5,NA,NA,TRBV6-5
CAISSGTVTHNYGYTF,TGTGCCATCAGCTCCGGGACAGTCACCCATAACTATGGCTACACCTTC,TRBJ1-2,TRBD1,NA,TRBV10-3
CASHGQGAVTGELFF,TGTGCCAGCCATGGACAGGGGGCAGTCACCGGGGAGCTGTTTTTT,TRBJ2-2,TRBD1,NA,TRBV27